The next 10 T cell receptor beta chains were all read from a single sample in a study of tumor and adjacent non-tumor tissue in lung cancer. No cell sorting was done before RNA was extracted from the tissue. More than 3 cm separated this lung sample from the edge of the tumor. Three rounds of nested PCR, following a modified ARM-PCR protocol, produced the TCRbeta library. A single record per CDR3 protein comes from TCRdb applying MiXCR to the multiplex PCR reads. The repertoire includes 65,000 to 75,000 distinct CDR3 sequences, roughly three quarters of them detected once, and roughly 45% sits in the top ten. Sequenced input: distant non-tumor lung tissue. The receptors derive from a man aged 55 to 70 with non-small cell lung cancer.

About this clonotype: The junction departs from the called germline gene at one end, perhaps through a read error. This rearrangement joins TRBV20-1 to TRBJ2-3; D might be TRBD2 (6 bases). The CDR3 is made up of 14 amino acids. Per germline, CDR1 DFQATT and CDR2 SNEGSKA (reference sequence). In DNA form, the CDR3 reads TGCAATCCTAGACTAGTGGGCAACACAGATACGCTGTATTTT. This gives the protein CNPRLVGNTDTLYF.

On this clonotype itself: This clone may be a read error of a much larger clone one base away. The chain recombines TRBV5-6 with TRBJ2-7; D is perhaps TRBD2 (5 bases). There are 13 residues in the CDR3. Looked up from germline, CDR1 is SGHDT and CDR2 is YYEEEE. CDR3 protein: CTSSRTATYEQYF. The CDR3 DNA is TGTACCAGCAGCCGGACTGCAACCTACGAGCAGTACTTC. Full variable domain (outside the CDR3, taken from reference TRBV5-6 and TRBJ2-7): DAGVTQSPTHLIKTRGQQVTLRCSPKSGHDTVSWYQQALGQGPQFIFQYYEEEERQRGNFPDRFSGHQFPNYSSELNVNALLLGDSALYLCTSSRTATYEQYFGPGTRLTVT.

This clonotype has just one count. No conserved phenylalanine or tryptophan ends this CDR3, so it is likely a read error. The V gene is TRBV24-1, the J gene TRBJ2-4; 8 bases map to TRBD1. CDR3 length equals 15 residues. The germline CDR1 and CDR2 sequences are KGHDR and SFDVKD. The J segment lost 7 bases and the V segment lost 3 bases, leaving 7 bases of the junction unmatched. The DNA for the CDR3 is TGTGCCACCAGTGATCGGGACAGGAGGACCAACATTCAGTACCTC. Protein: CATSDRDRRTNIQYL.

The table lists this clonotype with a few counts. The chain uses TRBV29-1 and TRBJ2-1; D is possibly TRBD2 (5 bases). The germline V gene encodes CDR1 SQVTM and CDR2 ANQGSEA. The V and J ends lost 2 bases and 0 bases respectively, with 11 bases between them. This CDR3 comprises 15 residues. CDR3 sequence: CSVELSGNSYNEQFF. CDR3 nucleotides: TGCAGCGTTGAACTGTCCGGGAACTCCTACAATGAGCAGTTCTTC.

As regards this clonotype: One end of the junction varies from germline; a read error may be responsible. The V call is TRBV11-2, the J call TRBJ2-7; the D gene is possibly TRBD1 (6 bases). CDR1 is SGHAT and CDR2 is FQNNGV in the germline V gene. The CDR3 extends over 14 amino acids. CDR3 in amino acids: CVSSILRGGDEQYF. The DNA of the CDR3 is TGTGTCAGCAGCATCTTACGAGGGGGTGACGAGCAGTACTTC.

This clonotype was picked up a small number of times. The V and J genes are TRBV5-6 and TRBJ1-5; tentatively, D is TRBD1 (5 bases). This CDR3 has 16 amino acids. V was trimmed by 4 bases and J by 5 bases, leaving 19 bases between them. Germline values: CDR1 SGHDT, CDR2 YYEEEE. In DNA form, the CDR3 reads TGTGCCAGCAGCATAAGGTACAGGCTAGGGGATCAGCCCCAGCATTTT. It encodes CASSIRYRLGDQPQHF.

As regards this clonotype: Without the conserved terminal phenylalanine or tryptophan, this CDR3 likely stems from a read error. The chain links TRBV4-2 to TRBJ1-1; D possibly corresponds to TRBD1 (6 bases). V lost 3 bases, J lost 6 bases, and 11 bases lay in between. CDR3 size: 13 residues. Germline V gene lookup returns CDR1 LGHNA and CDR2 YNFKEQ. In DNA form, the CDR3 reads TGTGCCAGCAGCCACCGGGGGGGCGCTGAAGCTTTCGTT. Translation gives CASSHRGGAEAFV.

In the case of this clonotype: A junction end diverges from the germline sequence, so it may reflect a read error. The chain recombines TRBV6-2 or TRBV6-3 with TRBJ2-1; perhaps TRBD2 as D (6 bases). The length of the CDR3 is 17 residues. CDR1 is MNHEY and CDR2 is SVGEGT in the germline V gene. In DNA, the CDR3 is TGTGCCAGCAGTTACAAAATACACGGGAGTTTCCCCCCTGAGCTGTTCTTC. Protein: CASSYKIHGSFPPELFF.

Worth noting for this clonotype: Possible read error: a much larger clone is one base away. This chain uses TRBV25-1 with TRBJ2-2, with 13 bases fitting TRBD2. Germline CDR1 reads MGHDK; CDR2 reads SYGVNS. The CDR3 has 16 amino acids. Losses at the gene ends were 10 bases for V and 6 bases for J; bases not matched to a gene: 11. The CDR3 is CATRTSGSSLAGELFF. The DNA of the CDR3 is TGTGCCACCAGGACTAGCGGGAGCTCTTTGGCCGGGGAGCTGTTTTTT.

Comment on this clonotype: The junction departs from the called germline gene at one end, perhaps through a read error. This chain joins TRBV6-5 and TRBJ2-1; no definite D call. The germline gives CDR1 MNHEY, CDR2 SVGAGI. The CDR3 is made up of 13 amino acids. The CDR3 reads CASTWGSTNEQLF. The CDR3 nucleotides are TGTGCCAGTACCTGGGGTAGCACCAATGAGCAGTTATTC.